This entry features one T cell receptor (beta chain) sequence. A much larger clone differs by one base, so this may be a read error. Breast cancer patients provided tissue from their axillary draining lymph nodes. The data were taken from a study of breast tumors, draining lymph nodes, adjacent tissues. Germline CDR1 and CDR2: SGHKS and YYEKEE (reference sequence). Trimming left V 3 bases short and J 3 bases short, with 23 bases between. The CDR3 has 18 residues. Using its own MiXCR run on the multiplex PCR reads, TCRdb lists one record per CDR3 protein. The sample shows about 180,000 distinct CDR3 sequences, roughly 30% of them seen only once.

The TCR sequence derives from a female donor with breast cancer. Some clones in this sample may be carry-over from other donors' samples. The chain uses TRBV5-5 and TRBJ2-3, with TRBD1 as a possible D gene (6 bases). Sample: axillary lymph node tissue. The CDR3, as DNA: TGTGCCAGCAGCTCTGTCGACTTCCTAAATAGGGGGACAGATACGCAGTATTTT. This codes for CASSSVDFLNRGTDTQYF.